This is a list of T cell receptor beta chains from one sample in a study of T cell responses to AZD1222 COVID-19 vaccine. Using immunoSEQ multiplex PCR, the repertoire was profiled, and TCRdb retains in-frame clones only, with some absent. The sample holds fewer than 140,000 clones; roughly 90% are singletons and the top ten take roughly 5.1%. The sample was peripheral blood, taken on day 0 of AZD1222 vaccination. All receptors derive from an adult in good health. Both conserved end residues are part of each CDR3. A D gene is named only where the DNA matches it firmly. Clone size is given for some rows only: seen once, a few or many times, or a class if the clone is expanded.

clone_size d_call j_call v_call cdr3_aa cdr3_nt
- TRBD1 TRBJ1-1 TRBV19 CASTLTGPAEAFF TGTGCCAGTACCCTGACAGGGCCCGCTGAAGCTTTCTTT
- - TRBJ2-3 TRBV4-3 CASSPPRGSGSTDTQYF TGCGCCAGCAGCCCCCCCAGGGGTAGCGGGAGCACAGATACGCAGTATTTT
- - TRBJ2-2 TRBV9 CARMTPNPTGTGELFF TGTGCCAGGATGACCCCTAACCCGACGGGCACCGGGGAGCTGTTTTTT
once - TRBJ2-3 TRBV20-1 CSGQGTDTQYF TGCAGTGGCCAAGGCACAGATACGCAGTATTTT
- TRBD1 TRBJ2-2 TRBV9 CASSSHRGRTGELFF TGTGCCAGCAGCTCCCACAGGGGGCGCACCGGGGAGCTGTTTTTT
- - TRBJ2-3 TRBV10-3 CAISDSGGPDTQYF TGTGCCATCAGTGATTCAGGTGGGCCAGATACGCAGTATTTT
- - TRBJ2-7 TRBV7-3 CASSLEGGSSYEQYF TGTGCCAGCAGCCTAGAGGGGGGGTCCTCCTACGAGCAGTACTTC
- - TRBJ2-2 TRBV28 CASSLGLRANTGELFF TGTGCCAGCAGTTTAGGTTTGAGAGCGAACACCGGGGAGCTGTTTTTT
- TRBD1 TRBJ2-7 TRBV11-2 CASSGGTGAYEQYF TGTGCCAGCAGCGGAGGGACAGGGGCCTACGAGCAGTACTTC
- - TRBJ1-1 TRBV7-8 CASSLGGRKAFF TGTGCCAGCAGCCTGGGAGGGCGGAAAGCTTTCTTT
- TRBD2 TRBJ2-3 TRBV7-3 CASSPSGSGDTQYF TGTGCCAGCAGCCCCAGCGGGAGCGGGGATACGCAGTATTTT
- - TRBJ2-5 TRBV7-7 CASVGDGETQYF TGTGCTAGCGTTGGGGACGGAGAGACCCAGTACTTC
- TRBD2 TRBJ2-6 TRBV5-6 CASSLVGSGNANVLTF TGTGCCAGCAGCTTGGTGGGTAGCGGGAACGCCAACGTCCTGACTTTC
- - TRBJ1-4 TRBV5-1 CASSLERADNEKLFF TGCGCCAGCAGCTTGGAGAGGGCTGATAATGAAAAACTGTTTTTT
- TRBD1 TRBJ1-5 TRBV5-1 CASTPTGGGNQPQHF TGCGCCAGCACCCCGACAGGGGGAGGCAATCAGCCCCAGCATTTT
- - TRBJ2-7 TRBV29-1 CSPQGYEQYF TGCAGCCCGCAGGGCTACGAGCAGTACTTC